This T cell receptor (beta chain) stems from a study of T-cell memory formation after mild COVID-19. Study results and caveats: CD4+ contracting clones lay mainly in CM and EM, CD8+ ones in EMRA. That cross-reactive memory joined was suggested by some responding clones appearing in pre-infection memory.

Barcoded TCR alpha and TCR beta cDNA libraries with UMIs came from 5'RACE using constant-segment primers. TCRdb re-called the 5' RACE reads with MiXCR, one entry per CDR3 protein. The sample has a few hundred thousand distinct CDR3 sequences, around 15% seen once. Note on this clonotype: Its antigen is unknown.

Germline CDR1 is SGHRS and CDR2 is YFSETQ. V was cut by 4 bases and J by 9 bases, with 14 bases left in between. The CDR3 is 13 amino acids. The clonotype comes from a young man who had mild COVID-19 (a few samples of this study predate the infection). Cell type and time point are not known. The rearrangement joins TRBV5-1 to TRBJ2-1, with D unclear. The specimen was PBMCs or a T cell subset sorted from them (not recorded which). CDR3: CASSGVDLGEQFF. The CDR3 DNA reads as TGCGCCAGCAGCGGGGTGGATTTGGGTGAGCAGTTCTTC. The whole variable domain, remainder taken from reference TRBV5-1 and TRBJ2-1, is KAGVTQTPRYLIKTRGQQVTLSCSPISGHRSVSWYQQTPGQGLQFLFEYFSETQRNKGNFPGRFSGRQFSNSRSEMNVSTLELGDSALYLCASSGVDLGEQFFGPGTRLTVL.